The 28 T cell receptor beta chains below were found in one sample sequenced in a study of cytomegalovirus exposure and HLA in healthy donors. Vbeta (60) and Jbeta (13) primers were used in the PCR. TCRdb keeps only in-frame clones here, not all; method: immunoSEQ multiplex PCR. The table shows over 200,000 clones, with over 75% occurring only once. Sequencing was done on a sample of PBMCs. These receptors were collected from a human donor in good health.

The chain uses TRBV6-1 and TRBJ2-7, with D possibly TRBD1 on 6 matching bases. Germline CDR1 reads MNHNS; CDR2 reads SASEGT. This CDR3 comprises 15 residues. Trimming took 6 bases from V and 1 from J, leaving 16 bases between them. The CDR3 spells CASRRIGTSSYEQYF. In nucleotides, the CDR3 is TGTGCCAGCAGGCGCATAGGGACAAGTTCCTACGAGCAGTACTTC.

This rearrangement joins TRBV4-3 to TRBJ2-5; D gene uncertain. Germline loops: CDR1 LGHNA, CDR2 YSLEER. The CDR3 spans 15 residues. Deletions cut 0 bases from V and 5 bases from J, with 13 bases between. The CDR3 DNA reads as TGCGCCAGCAGCCAAGATCCCGACCGGCGGGAGACCCAGTACTTC. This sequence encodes CASSQDPDRRETQYF.

The CDR3 DNA reads as TGTGCCAGCAGACCACCAGGGACAGGGTGGACTGAAGCTTTCTTT. Encoded protein: CASRPPGTGWTEAFF. The rearrangement uses TRBV7-9 and TRBJ1-1; TRBD1 aligns across 9 bases. CDR1 and CDR2 (germline): SEHNR, FQNEAQ (reference sequence). This CDR3 comprises 15 residues. V dropped 6 bases and J dropped 5; count of bases not matched to a gene: 10.

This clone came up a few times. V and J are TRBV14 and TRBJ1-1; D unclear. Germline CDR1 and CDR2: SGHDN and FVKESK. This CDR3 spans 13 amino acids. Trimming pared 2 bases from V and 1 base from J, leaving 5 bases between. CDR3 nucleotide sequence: TGTGCCAGCAGCCAACAATGGAACACTGAAGCTTTCTTT. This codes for CASSQQWNTEAFF.

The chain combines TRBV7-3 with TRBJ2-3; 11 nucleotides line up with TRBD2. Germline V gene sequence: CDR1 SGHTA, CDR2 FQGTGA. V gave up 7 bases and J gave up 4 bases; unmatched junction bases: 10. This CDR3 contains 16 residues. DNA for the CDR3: TGTGCCAGCACCCTATTAACTAGCGGGGGTGCAGATACGCAGTATTTT. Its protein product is CASTLLTSGGADTQYF.

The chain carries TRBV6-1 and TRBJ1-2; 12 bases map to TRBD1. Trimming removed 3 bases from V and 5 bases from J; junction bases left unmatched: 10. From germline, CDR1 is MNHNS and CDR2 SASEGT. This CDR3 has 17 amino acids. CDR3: CASSEDFWGQGAYGYTF. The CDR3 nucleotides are TGTGCCAGCAGTGAGGATTTTTGGGGACAGGGGGCTTATGGCTACACCTTC.

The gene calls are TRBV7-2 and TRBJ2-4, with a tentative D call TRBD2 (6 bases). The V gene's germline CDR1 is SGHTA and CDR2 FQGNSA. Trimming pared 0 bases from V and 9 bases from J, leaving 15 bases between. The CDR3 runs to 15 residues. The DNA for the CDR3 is TGTGCCAGCAGCTTAGCGATTGGAGGGTGGGCCATTCAGTACTTC. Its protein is CASSLAIGGWAIQYF.

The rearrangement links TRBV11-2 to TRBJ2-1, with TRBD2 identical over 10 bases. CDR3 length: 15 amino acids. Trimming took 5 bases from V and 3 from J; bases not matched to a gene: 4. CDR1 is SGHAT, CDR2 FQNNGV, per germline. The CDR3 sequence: CASSRTSGGYNEQFF. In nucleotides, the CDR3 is TGTGCCAGCAGCAGGACTAGCGGAGGCTACAATGAGCAGTTCTTC.

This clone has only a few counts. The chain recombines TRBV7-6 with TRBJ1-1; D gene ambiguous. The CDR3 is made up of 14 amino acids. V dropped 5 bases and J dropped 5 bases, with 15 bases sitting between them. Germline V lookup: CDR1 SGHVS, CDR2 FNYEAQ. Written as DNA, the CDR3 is TGTGCCAGCAGCCCACGAGCGGGAGGGACTGAAGCTTTCTTT. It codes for CASSPRAGGTEAFF.

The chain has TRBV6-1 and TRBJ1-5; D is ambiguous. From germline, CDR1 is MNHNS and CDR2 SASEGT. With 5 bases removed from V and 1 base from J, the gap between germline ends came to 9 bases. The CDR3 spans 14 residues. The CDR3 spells CASSRRHSNQPQHF. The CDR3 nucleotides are TGTGCCAGCAGTAGGCGACACAGCAATCAGCCCCAGCATTTT.

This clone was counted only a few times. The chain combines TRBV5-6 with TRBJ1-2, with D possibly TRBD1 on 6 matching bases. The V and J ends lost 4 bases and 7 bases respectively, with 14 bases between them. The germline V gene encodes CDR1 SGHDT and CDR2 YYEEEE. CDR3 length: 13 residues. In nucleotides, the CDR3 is TGTGCCAGCAGCAGGACAGCGAAAGCTGGCTACACCTTC. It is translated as CASSRTAKAGYTF.

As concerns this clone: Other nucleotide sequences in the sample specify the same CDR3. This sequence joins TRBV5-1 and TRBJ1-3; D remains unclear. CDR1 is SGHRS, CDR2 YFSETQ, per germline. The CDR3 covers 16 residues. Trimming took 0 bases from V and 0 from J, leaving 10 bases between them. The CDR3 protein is CASSLVGGSSGNTIYF. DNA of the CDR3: TGCGCCAGCAGCTTGGTAGGCGGGAGCTCTGGAAACACCATATATTTT.

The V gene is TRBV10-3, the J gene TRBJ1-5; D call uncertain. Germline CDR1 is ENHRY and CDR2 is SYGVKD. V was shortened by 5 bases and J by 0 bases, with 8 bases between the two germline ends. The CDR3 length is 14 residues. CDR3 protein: CAISPEVSNQPQHF. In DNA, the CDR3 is TGTGCCATCAGTCCGGAGGTTAGCAATCAGCCCCAGCATTTT.

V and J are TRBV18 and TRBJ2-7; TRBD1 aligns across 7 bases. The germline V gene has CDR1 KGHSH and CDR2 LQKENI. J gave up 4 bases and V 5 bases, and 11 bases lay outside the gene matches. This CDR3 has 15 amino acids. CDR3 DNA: TGTGCCAGCTCAGACCACAGGGGTCGTCCTTACGAGCAGTACTTC. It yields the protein CASSDHRGRPYEQYF.

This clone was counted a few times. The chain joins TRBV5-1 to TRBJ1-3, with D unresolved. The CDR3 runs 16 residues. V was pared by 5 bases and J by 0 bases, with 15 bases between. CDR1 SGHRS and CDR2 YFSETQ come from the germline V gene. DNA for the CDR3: TGCGCCAGCAGACATCACGGGGAAAGCTCTGGAAACACCATATATTTT. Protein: CASRHHGESSGNTIYF. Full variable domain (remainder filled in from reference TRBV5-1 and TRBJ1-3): KAGVTQTPRYLIKTRGQQVTLSCSPISGHRSVSWYQQTPGQGLQFLFEYFSETQRNKGNFPGRFSGRQFSNSRSEMNVSTLELGDSALYLCASRHHGESSGNTIYFGEGSWLTVV.

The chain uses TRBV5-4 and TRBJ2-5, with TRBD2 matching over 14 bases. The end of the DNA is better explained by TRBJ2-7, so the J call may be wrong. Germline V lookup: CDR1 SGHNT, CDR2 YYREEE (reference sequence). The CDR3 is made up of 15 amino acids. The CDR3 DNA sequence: TGTGCCAGCAGCTCGGGACTAGCGGGAGCGGGCGAGCAGTACTTC. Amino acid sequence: CASSSGLAGAGEQYF.

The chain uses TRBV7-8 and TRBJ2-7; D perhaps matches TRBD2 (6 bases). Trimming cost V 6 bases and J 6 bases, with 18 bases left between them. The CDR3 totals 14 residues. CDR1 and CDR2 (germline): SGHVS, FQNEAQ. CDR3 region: CASREGKVSLEQYF. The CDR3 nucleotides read TGTGCCAGCAGGGAGGGGAAAGTCTCCCTCGAGCAGTACTTC.

In nucleotides, the CDR3 is TGTGCCATCAGTGTGACTAGCGGGCCCGAGTCTTCCTACAATGAGCAGTTCTTC. Amino acids: CAISVTSGPESSYNEQFF. The V gene is TRBV10-3, the J gene TRBJ2-1; TRBD2 matches at 10 bases. The CDR3 totals 18 residues. V lost 4 bases to trimming and J lost 1 base; unmatched junction nucleotides: 10. Germline assignment: CDR1 ENHRY and CDR2 SYGVKD.

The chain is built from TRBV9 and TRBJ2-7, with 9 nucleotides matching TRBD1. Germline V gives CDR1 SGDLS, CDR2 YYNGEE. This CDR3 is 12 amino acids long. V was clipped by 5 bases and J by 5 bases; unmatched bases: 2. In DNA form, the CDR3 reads TGTGCCAGCAGTACAGGGGGCCACGAGCAGTACTTC. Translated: CASSTGGHEQYF.

The CDR3 nucleotides read TGTGCCAGTAGTATAGTTGGGGCAAAGATTGGTGAAAAACTGTTTTTT. Its translation: CASSIVGAKIGEKLFF. This rearrangement joins TRBV19 to TRBJ1-4; a weak D match, TRBD1 (5 bases). Per germline, CDR1 LNHDA and CDR2 SQIVND (reference sequence). This CDR3 has 16 amino acids. Between the trimmed V and J ends, which lost 1 base and 7 bases, there was a span of 16 bases.

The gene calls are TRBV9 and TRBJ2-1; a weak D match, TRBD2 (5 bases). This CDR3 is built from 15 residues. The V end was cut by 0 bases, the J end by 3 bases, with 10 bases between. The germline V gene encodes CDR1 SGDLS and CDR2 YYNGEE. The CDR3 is CASSVEAGSYNEQFF. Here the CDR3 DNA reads TGTGCCAGCAGCGTAGAGGCTGGGAGCTACAATGAGCAGTTCTTC.

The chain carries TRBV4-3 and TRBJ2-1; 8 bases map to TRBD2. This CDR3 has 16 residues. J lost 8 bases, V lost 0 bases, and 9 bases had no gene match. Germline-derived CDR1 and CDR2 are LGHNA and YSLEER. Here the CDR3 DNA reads TGCGCCAGCAGCCAAGAATGGCGGGGGGCTCGGGATGAGCAGTTCTTC. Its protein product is CASSQEWRGARDEQFF.

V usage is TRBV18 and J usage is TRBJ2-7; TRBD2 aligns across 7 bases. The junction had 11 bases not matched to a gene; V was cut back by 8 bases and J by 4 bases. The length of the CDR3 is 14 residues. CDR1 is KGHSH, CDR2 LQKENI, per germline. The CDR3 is CASLTAAGVYEQYF. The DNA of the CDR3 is TGTGCCAGCCTCACAGCCGCGGGAGTGTACGAGCAGTACTTC. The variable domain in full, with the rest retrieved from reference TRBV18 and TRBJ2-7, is NAGVMQNPRHLVRRRGQEARLRCSPMKGHSHVYWYRQLPEEGLKFMVYLQKENIIDESGMPKERFSAEFPKEGPSILRIQQVVRGDSAAYFCASLTAAGVYEQYFGPGTRLTVT.

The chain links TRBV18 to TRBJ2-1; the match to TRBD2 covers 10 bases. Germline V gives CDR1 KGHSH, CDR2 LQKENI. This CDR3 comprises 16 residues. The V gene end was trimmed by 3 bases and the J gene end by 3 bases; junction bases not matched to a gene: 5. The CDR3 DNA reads TGTGCCAGCTCACCCACTAGCGGGGACCACTACAATGAGCAGTTCTTC. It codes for CASSPTSGDHYNEQFF.

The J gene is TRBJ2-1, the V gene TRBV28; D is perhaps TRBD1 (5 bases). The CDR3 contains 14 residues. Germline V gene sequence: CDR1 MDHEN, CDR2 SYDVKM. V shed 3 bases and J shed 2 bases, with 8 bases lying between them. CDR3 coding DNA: TGTGCCAGCAGTTTGACAGAACCCTACAATGAGCAGTTCTTC. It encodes CASSLTEPYNEQFF.

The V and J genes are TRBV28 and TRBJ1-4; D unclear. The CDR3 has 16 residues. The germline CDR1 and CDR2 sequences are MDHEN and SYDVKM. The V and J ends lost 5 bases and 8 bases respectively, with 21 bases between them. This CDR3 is CASSRPGTGGGEKLFF. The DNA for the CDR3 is TGTGCCAGCAGTCGCCCGGGTACGGGCGGAGGCGAAAAACTGTTTTTT.

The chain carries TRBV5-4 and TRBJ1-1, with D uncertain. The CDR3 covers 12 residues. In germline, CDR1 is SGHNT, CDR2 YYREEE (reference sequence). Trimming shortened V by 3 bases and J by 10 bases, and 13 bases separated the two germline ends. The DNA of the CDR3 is TGTGCCAGCAGCTCGAACGGGTTGCGAGCTTTCTTT. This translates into CASSSNGLRAFF. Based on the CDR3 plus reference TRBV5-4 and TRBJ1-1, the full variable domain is ETGVTQSPTHLIKTRGQQVTLRCSSQSGHNTVSWYQQALGQGPQFIFQYYREEENGRGNFPPRFSGLQFPNYSSELNVNALELDDSALYLCASSSNGLRAFFGQGTRLTVV.

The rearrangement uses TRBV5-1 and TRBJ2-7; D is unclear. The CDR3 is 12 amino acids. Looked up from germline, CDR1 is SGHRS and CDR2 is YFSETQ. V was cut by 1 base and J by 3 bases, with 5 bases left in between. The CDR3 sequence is CASSLPGYEQYF. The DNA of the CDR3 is TGCGCCAGCAGCTTGCCAGGCTACGAGCAGTACTTC.